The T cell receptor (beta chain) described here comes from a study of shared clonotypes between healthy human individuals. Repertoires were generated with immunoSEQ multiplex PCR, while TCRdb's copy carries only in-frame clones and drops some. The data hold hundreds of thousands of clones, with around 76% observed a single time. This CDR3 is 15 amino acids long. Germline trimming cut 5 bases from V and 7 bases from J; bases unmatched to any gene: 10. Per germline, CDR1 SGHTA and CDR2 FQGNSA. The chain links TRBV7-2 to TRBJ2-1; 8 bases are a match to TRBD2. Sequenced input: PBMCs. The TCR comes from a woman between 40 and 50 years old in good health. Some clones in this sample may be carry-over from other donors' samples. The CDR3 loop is CASSGLAGPRNEQFF. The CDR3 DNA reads TGTGCCAGCAGCGGGTTAGCGGGACCAAGGAATGAGCAGTTCTTC.